Shown below are 18 T cell receptor beta chains from a single sample sequenced in a study of cytotoxic CD8 clonotypes in ibrutinib-treated CLL. Assay used: immunoSEQ multiplex PCR; TCRdb lists only in-frame clones, some missing. The sample holds fewer than 100,000 clones; approximately 86% are singletons and the top ten take under 6.5%. The source was PBMCs, collected before ibrutinib treatment. All receptors derive from a human donor with chronic lymphocytic leukemia.

The V gene is TRBV11-2, the J gene TRBJ2-5; perhaps TRBD2 as D (6 bases). This CDR3 region has 16 residues. The germline CDR1 and CDR2 sequences are SGHAT and FQNNGV. Between the trimmed V and J ends, which lost 1 base and 2 bases, there was a span of 14 bases. CDR3 residues: CASSLGGANLQETQYF. CDR3 DNA: TGTGCCAGCAGCTTAGGCGGGGCGAACCTACAAGAGACCCAGTACTTC.

The gene calls are TRBV10-2 and TRBJ2-2; weak D call: TRBD1 (5 bases). CDR1 and CDR2 (germline): WSHSY, SAAADI. The CDR3 spans 18 residues. The V end was cut by 4 bases, the J end by 7 bases, with 25 bases between. The CDR3 DNA follows: TGCGCCAGCAGTGCAGCCCTCGGAAGGGCAGGGCGCGACGGGGAGCTGTTTTTT. Amino acids: CASSAALGRAGRDGELFF.

The chain uses TRBV6-6 and TRBJ1-2; D gene ambiguous. V was clipped by 2 bases and J by 4 bases, with 14 bases between them. Germline V lookup: CDR1 MNHNY, CDR2 SVGAGI (reference sequence). This CDR3 is built from 15 residues. CDR3 amino acids: CASSYPNDKIYGYTF. For the CDR3, the DNA is TGTGCCAGCAGTTACCCTAACGACAAGATCTATGGCTACACCTTC.

The rearrangement uses TRBV28 and TRBJ1-2; D is perhaps TRBD1 (5 bases). Trimming pared 3 bases from V and 7 bases from J, leaving 15 bases between. CDR1 and CDR2 (germline): MDHEN, SYDVKM. The CDR3 consists of 14 residues. This chain's CDR3 is CASSLSGPQGGYTF. CDR3 DNA sequence: TGTGCCAGCAGTTTGTCAGGGCCTCAGGGTGGCTACACCTTC.

In its sample, this clone was seen once. The chain is built from TRBV7-9 and TRBJ2-1, with D hard to call. CDR3 length: 15 amino acids. Trimming cost V 1 base and J 0 bases, with 7 bases left between them. The germline CDR1 and CDR2 sequences are SEHNR and FQNEAQ (reference sequence). The CDR3 coding sequence is TGTGCCAGCAGCTTAGATGGCAGCTCCTACAATGAGCAGTTCTTC. It specifies CASSLDGSSYNEQFF. The whole variable domain, remainder taken from reference TRBV7-9 and TRBJ2-1, is DTGVSQNPRHKITKRGQNVTFRCDPISEHNRLYWYRQTLGQGPEFLTYFQNEAQLEKSRLLSDRFSAERPKGSFSTLEIQRTEQGDSAMYLCASSLDGSSYNEQFFGPGTRLTVL.

This clone has a single count. The chain recombines TRBV5-1 with TRBJ1-2; maybe TRBD1 (5 bases). The V end lost 5 bases, the J end lost 2 bases, and 16 bases lay between the germline ends. The CDR3 length is 15 residues. Germline V gene sequence: CDR1 SGHRS, CDR2 YFSETQ. The CDR3 bases are TGCGCCAGCAGTCGGGGCTCAACGGAAAACTATGGCTACACCTTC. Residues: CASSRGSTENYGYTF. The full variable domain, completed using reference TRBV5-1 and TRBJ1-2, is KAGVTQTPRYLIKTRGQQVTLSCSPISGHRSVSWYQQTPGQGLQFLFEYFSETQRNKGNFPGRFSGRQFSNSRSEMNVSTLELGDSALYLCASSRGSTENYGYTFGSGTRLTVV.

The chain is built from TRBV7-6 and TRBJ2-7, with unresolved D. The CDR3 is made up of 12 amino acids. Between the trimmed V and J ends, which lost 1 base and 3 bases, there was a span of 4 bases. Germline assignment: CDR1 SGHVS and CDR2 FNYEAQ. The CDR3 region is CASSLGVYEQYF. The CDR3 region has the DNA TGTGCCAGCAGCTTAGGGGTCTACGAGCAGTACTTC. The variable domain in full, with the rest retrieved from reference TRBV7-6 and TRBJ2-7, is GAGVSQSPRYKVTKRGQDVALRCDPISGHVSLYWYRQALGQGPEFLTYFNYEAQQDKSGLPNDRFSAERPEGSISTLTIQRTEQRDSAMYRCASSLGVYEQYFGPGTRLTVT.

The chain joins TRBV5-6 to TRBJ1-1, with unresolved D. The CDR3 extends over 12 amino acids. Germline V gene data show CDR1 as SGHDT and CDR2 as YYEEEE. Trimming cost V 4 bases and J 10 bases, with 14 bases left between them. The CDR3 sequence is CASSRGPKRAFF. DNA of the CDR3: TGTGCCAGCAGCCGAGGACCCAAGAGAGCTTTCTTT.

The chain uses TRBV5-6 and TRBJ2-2, with 9 bases fitting TRBD2. The V and J ends lost 4 bases and 2 bases, in that order; junction bases with no gene match: 6. The V gene's germline CDR1 is SGHDT and CDR2 YYEEEE. The CDR3 totals 16 residues. CDR3 DNA sequence: TGTGCCAGCAGCGCCCTAGCGGGAAGTAACACCGGGGAGCTGTTTTTT. As protein: CASSALAGSNTGELFF. Full variable domain (rest looked up from reference TRBV5-6 and TRBJ2-2): DAGVTQSPTHLIKTRGQQVTLRCSPKSGHDTVSWYQQALGQGPQFIFQYYEEEERQRGNFPDRFSGHQFPNYSSELNVNALLLGDSALYLCASSALAGSNTGELFFGEGSRLTVL.

CDR3 bases: TGTGCCAGCAGCTTAGGAACGACAGGGTTGAGGTCCGAGCAGTACTTC. Protein product: CASSLGTTGLRSEQYF. The V call is TRBV7-2, the J call TRBJ2-7; 7 nucleotides align to TRBD1. The trim removed 1 base at V and 6 bases at J, leaving 12 bases unmatched. The CDR3 consists of 16 residues. The germline gives CDR1 SGHTA, CDR2 FQGNSA.

The chain carries TRBV19 and TRBJ2-1; TRBD2 aligns across 9 bases. The CDR3 contains 14 residues. V was clipped by 5 bases and J by 7 bases; unmatched bases: 6. Germline CDR1 LNHDA, CDR2 SQIVND (reference sequence). Here the CDR3 DNA reads TGTGCCAGTAGTCTCATAGCGGGAGTAAATGAGCAGTTCTTC. Translated, it gives CASSLIAGVNEQFF.

The rearrangement joins TRBV5-6 to TRBJ1-4, with TRBD1 identical over 10 bases. Looked up from germline, CDR1 is SGHDT and CDR2 is YYEEEE. CDR3 length equals 15 residues. V was clipped by 0 bases and J by 11 bases; unmatched bases: 7. CDR3 sequence: CASSLVGTGARKLFF. The CDR3 DNA reads TGTGCCAGCAGCTTGGTCGGGACAGGGGCACGGAAACTGTTTTTT. Using reference TRBV5-6 and TRBJ1-4 for the parts outside the CDR3, the full variable domain is DAGVTQSPTHLIKTRGQQVTLRCSPKSGHDTVSWYQQALGQGPQFIFQYYEEEERQRGNFPDRFSGHQFPNYSSELNVNALLLGDSALYLCASSLVGTGARKLFFGSGTQLSVL.

The chain combines TRBV11-2 with TRBJ2-5, with D hard to call. Trimming removed 8 bases at V and 3 bases at J, with 7 bases between. Per the germline V gene, CDR1 is SGHAT and CDR2 is FQNNGV. The CDR3 is made up of 11 amino acids. The CDR3 nucleotides are TGTGCCAGCTCCCCAAAAGAGACCCAGTACTTC. This gives the protein CASSPKETQYF. The whole variable domain, filled in from reference TRBV11-2 and TRBJ2-5, reads EAGVAQSPRYKIIEKRQSVAFWCNPISGHATLYWYQQILGQGPKLLIQFQNNGVVDDSQLPKDRFSAERLKGVDSTLKIQPAKLEDSAVYLCASSPKETQYFGPGTRLLVL.

The rearrangement links TRBV9 to TRBJ1-1; D ambiguous. Germline values: CDR1 SGDLS, CDR2 YYNGEE. Trimming removed 3 bases from V and 5 bases from J, with 17 bases in between. The CDR3 has 15 residues. The CDR3 DNA reads as TGTGCCAGCAGCGCGTATGGCGGGGTCCGAACTGAAGCTTTCTTT. It encodes CASSAYGGVRTEAFF.

The gene calls are TRBV6-5 and TRBJ2-3, with 11 bases matching TRBD2. Per the germline V gene, CDR1 is MNHEY and CDR2 is SVGAGI. CDR3 length equals 15 residues. V lost 0 bases, J lost 4 bases, and 0 bases stayed unmatched. CDR3 region: CASSYSLAGADTQYF. CDR3 bases: TGTGCCAGCAGTTACTCACTAGCGGGAGCAGATACGCAGTATTTT.

The gene calls are TRBV19 and TRBJ2-5, with 8 bases that match TRBD1. The CDR3 runs 15 residues. Germline-derived CDR1 and CDR2 are LNHDA and SQIVND (reference sequence). The V and J ends lost 3 bases and 5 bases, in that order; junction bases with no gene match: 8. For the CDR3, the DNA is TGTGCCAGTAGTATTCCGGACAGGGACGCGGAGACCCAGTACTTC. Residues: CASSIPDRDAETQYF.

The chain joins TRBV7-2 to TRBJ2-1; 14 bases are shared with TRBD2. The CDR3 is 18 amino acids. J lost 6 bases, V lost 1 base, and 8 bases had no gene match. Looked up from germline, CDR1 is SGHTA and CDR2 is FQGNSA. The CDR3 sequence is CASSLVSGLAGVRNEQFF. The CDR3 region has the DNA TGTGCCAGCAGCTTAGTGTCGGGACTAGCGGGAGTTCGCAATGAGCAGTTCTTC.

This chain connects TRBV18 to TRBJ2-2; TRBD2 matches 10 bases. CDR1 is KGHSH and CDR2 is LQKENI in the germline V gene. The CDR3 sequence is 17 residues long. Trimming took 2 bases from V and 4 from J; bases not matched to a gene: 7. The CDR3 DNA reads TGTGCCAGCTCACCAAGTGGACTAGCGGCAGGCACCGGGGAGCTGTTTTTT. It yields the protein CASSPSGLAAGTGELFF.